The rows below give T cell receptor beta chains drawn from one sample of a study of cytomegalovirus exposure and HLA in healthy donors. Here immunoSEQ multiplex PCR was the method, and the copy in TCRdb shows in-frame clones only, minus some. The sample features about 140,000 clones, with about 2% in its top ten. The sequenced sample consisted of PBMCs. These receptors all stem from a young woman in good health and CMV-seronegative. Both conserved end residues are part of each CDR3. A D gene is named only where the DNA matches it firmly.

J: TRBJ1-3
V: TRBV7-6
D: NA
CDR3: CASSLSPGHSGNTIYF
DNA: TGTGCCAGCAGCTTATCTCCAGGCCACTCTGGAAACACCATATATTTT

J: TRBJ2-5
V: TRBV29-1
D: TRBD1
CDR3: CSVGGQLQETQYF
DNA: TGCAGCGTTGGGGGACAGCTCCAAGAGACCCAGTACTTC

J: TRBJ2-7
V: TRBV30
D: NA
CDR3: CAWSVAIRDEQYF
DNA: TGTGCCTGGAGCGTCGCCATACGGGACGAGCAGTACTTC

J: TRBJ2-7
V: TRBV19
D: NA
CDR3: CASKGVTSYEQYF
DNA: TGTGCCAGTAAAGGAGTAACTAGCTACGAGCAGTACTTC

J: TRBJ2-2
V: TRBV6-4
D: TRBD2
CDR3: CASSVAGGIGELFF
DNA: TGTGCCAGCAGCGTAGCGGGAGGCATCGGGGAGCTGTTTTTT

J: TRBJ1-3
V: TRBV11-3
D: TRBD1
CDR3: CASSLDDRAAGNTIYF
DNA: TGTGCCAGCAGCTTAGACGACAGGGCTGCCGGAAACACCATATATTTT

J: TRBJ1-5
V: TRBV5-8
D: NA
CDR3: CASSLDTGLDQPQHF
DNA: TGTGCCAGCAGCTTGGATACAGGGTTGGATCAGCCCCAGCATTTT

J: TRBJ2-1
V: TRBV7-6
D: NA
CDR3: CASSLEGSSYNEQFF
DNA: TGTGCCAGCAGCTTAGAAGGGAGCTCCTACAATGAGCAGTTCTTC

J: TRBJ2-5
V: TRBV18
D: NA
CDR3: CASSPTTQESQYF
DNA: TGTGCCAGCTCACCTACCACCCAAGAGAGCCAGTACTTC

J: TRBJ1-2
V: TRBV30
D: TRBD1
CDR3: CARTGGVRDGYTF
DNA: TGTGCCCGAACAGGGGGCGTGAGGGATGGCTACACCTTC

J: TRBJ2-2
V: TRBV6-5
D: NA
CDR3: CASSYSGLNTGELFF
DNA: TGTGCCAGCAGTTACTCAGGACTGAACACCGGGGAGCTGTTTTTT

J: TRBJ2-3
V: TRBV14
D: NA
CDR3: CASSQEERRPLTDTQYF
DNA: TGTGCCAGCAGCCAAGAAGAGCGGCGCCCCCTCACAGATACGCAGTATTTT

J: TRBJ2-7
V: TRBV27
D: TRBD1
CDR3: CASSLGQNYEQYF
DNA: TGTGCCAGCAGTCTGGGACAGAACTACGAGCAGTACTTC

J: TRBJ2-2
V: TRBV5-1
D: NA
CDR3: CASNPQSRANTGELFF
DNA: TGCGCCAGCAACCCCCAGAGCAGGGCCAACACCGGGGAGCTGTTTTTT

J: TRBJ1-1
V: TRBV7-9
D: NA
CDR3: CASSYRQTSMVLNTEAFF
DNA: TGTGCCAGCAGCTACCGACAGACGTCTATGGTCCTGAACACTGAAGCTTTCTTT

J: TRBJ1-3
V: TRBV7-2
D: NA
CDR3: CASSITGSGNTIYF
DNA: TGTGCCAGCAGCATCACAGGTTCTGGAAACACCATATATTTT

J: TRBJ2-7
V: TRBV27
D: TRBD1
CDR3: CASSHPGGSGEQYF
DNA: TGTGCCAGCAGTCATCCAGGGGGCTCGGGGGAGCAGTACTTC

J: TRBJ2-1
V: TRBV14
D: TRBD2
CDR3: CASSPWTSGSSYNEQFF
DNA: TGTGCCAGCAGCCCCTGGACTAGCGGGTCGTCCTACAATGAGCAGTTCTTC

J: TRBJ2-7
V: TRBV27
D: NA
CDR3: CASREGLSSYEQYF
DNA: TGTGCCAGCAGGGAGGGTCTCAGCTCCTACGAGCAGTACTTC

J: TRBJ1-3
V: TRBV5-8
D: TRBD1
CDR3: CASSFDRGSGNTIYF
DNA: TGTGCCAGCAGCTTTGACAGGGGATCTGGAAACACCATATATTTT

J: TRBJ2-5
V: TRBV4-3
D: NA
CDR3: CASSQGLGARRETQYF
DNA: TGCGCCAGCAGCCAAGGATTGGGGGCGAGGAGAGAGACCCAGTACTTC

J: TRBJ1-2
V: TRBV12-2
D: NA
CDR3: CASRLADRRNYGYTF
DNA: TGTGCAAGTCGCTTAGCGGACAGGAGAAACTATGGCTACACCTTC

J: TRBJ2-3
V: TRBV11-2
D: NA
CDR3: CASSSLITQYF
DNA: TGTGCCAGCAGCTCGCTAATTACGCAGTATTTT

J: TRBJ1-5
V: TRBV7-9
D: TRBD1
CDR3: CASSNTGTGSSNQPQHF
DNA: TGTGCCAGCAGTAACACCGGGACAGGGTCCAGCAATCAGCCCCAGCATTTT

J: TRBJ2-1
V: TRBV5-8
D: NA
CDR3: CASSLRGRASYNEQFF
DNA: TGTGCCAGCAGCTTGAGAGGCAGGGCCTCCTACAATGAGCAGTTCTTC

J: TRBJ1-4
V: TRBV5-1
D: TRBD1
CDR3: CASSFGTGDEKLFF
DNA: TGCGCCAGCAGCTTCGGGACAGGGGATGAAAAACTGTTTTTT

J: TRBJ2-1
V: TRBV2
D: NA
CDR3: CASSEARNEQFF
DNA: TGTGCCAGCAGTGAGGCACGCAATGAGCAGTTCTTC

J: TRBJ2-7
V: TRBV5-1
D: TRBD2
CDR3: CASSGLAGAVGHEQYF
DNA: TGCGCCAGCAGCGGACTAGCGGGAGCCGTTGGTCACGAGCAGTACTTC

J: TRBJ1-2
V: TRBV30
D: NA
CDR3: CAWSDSRFDGYTF
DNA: TGTGCCTGGAGCGACAGCCGGTTCGATGGCTACACCTTC

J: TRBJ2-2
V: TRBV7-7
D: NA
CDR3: CARGGELFF
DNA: TGTGCTAGGGGCGGGGAGCTGTTTTTT

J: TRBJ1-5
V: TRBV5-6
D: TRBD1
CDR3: CASSTNNRGPQHF
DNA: TGTGCCAGCAGCACTAACAACAGGGGCCCCCAGCATTTT

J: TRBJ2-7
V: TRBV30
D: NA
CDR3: CAWGLGTAYEQYF
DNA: TGTGCCTGGGGCCTTGGTACCGCCTACGAGCAGTACTTC

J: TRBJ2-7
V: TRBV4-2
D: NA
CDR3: CASSQASPAREQYF
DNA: TGTGCCAGCAGCCAGGCTTCCCCCGCTCGCGAGCAGTACTTC

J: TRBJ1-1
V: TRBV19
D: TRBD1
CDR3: CASSPGTALMNTEAFF
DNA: TGTGCCAGTAGTCCAGGGACAGCCCTTATGAACACTGAAGCTTTCTTT

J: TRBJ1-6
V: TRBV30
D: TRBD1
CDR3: CAWRGTGSPWNSPLHF
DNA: TGTGCCTGGAGGGGGACAGGGTCTCCATGGAATTCACCCCTCCACTTT

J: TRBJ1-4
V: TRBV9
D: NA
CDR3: CASSVSGEKLFF
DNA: TGTGCCAGCAGCGTATCGGGGGAAAAACTGTTTTTT

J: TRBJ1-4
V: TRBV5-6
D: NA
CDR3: CASSLDGGSGEKLFF
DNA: TGTGCCAGCAGCTTGGACGGCGGTTCTGGGGAAAAACTGTTTTTT

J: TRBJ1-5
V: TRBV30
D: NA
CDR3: CAWSATGRLRQPQHF
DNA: TGTGCCTGGAGTGCCACAGGGAGACTGCGACAGCCCCAGCATTTT

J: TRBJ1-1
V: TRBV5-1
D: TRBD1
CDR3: CASSFTGAGNTEAFF
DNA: TGCGCCAGCAGCTTTACAGGGGCGGGAAACACTGAAGCTTTCTTT

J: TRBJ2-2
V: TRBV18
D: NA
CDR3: CASSPRKGGTGELFF
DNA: TGTGCCAGCTCACCACGGAAGGGAGGCACCGGGGAGCTGTTTTTT

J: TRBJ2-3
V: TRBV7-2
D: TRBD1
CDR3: CASSLERLDRTDTQYF
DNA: TGTGCCAGCAGCTTAGAAAGGTTGGACAGGACAGATACGCAGTATTTT

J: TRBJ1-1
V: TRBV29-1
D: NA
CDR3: CSAVTAMNTEAFF
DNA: TGCAGCGCCGTGACAGCTATGAACACTGAAGCTTTCTTT

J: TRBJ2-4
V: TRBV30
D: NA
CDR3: CAWNPAQIKNIQYF
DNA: TGTGCCTGGAATCCAGCGCAGATCAAAAACATTCAGTACTTC

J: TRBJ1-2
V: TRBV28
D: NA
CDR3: CASSLDTYGYTF
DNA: TGTGCCAGCAGTCTTGACACTTATGGCTACACCTTC

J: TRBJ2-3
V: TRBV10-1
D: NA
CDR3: CASSELYRTDTQYF
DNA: TGCGCCAGCAGTGAGCTATATCGCACAGATACGCAGTATTTT

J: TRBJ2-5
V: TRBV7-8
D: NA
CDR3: CASSYNQVQYF
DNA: TGTGCCAGCAGCTACAACCAGGTGCAGTACTTC

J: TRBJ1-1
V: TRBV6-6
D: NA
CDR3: CASLRSNTEAFF
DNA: TGTGCCAGCCTGCGGTCGAACACTGAAGCTTTCTTT

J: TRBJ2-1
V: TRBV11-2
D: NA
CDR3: CASGDNEQFF
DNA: TGTGCCAGCGGAGATAATGAGCAGTTCTTC

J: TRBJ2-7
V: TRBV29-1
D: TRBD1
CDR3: CSVLTGEKEQYF
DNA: TGCAGCGTTTTGACAGGGGAAAAAGAGCAGTACTTC

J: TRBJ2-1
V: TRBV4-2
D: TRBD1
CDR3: CASSLRDRGQLAGRSSYNEQFF
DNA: TGTGCCAGCAGCCTCCGGGACAGGGGGCAACTAGCGGGCCGAAGCTCCTACAATGAGCAGTTCTTC

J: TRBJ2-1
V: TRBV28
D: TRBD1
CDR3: CASSTPTGGGYNEQFF
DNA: TGTGCCAGCAGTACTCCGACAGGGGGTGGCTACAATGAGCAGTTCTTC

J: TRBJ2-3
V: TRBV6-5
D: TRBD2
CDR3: CASSYAGEYADTQYF
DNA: TGTGCCAGCAGTTACGCGGGAGAATACGCAGATACGCAGTATTTT

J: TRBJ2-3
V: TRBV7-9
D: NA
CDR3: CASSFLGGRTDTQYF
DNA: TGTGCCAGCAGCTTCCTAGGCGGGCGCACAGATACGCAGTATTTT